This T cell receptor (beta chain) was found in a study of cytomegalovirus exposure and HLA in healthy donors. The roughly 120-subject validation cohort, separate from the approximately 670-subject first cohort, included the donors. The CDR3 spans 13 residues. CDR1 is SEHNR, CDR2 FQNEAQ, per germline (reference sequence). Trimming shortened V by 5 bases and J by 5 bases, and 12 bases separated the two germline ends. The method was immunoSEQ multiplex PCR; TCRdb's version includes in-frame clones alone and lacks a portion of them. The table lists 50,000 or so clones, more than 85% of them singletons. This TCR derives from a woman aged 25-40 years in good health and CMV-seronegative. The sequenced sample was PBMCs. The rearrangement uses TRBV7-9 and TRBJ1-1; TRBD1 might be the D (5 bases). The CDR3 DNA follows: TGTGCCAGCAGCCAAGTGGGGGGTACTGAAGCTTTCTTT. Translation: CASSQVGGTEAFF. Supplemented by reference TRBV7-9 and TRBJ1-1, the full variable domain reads DTGVSQNPRHKITKRGQNVTFRCDPISEHNRLYWYRQTLGQGPEFLTYFQNEAQLEKSRLLSDRFSAERPKGSFSTLEIQRTEQGDSAMYLCASSQVGGTEAFFGQGTRLTVV.